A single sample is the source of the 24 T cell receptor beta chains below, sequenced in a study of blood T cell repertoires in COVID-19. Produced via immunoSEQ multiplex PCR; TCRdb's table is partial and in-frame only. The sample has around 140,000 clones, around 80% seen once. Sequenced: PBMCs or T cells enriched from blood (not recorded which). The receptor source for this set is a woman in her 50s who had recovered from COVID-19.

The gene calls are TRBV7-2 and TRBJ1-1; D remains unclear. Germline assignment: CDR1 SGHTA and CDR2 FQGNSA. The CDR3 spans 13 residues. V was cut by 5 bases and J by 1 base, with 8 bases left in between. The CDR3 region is CASSTQRNTEAFF. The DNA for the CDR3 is TGTGCCAGCAGCACACAGAGGAACACTGAAGCTTTCTTT.

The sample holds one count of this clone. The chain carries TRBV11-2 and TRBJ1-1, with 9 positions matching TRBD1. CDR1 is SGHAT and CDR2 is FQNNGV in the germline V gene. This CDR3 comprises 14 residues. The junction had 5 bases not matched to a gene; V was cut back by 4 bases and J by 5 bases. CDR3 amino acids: CASSSQGAWTEAFF. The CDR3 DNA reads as TGTGCCAGCAGCTCACAGGGGGCTTGGACTGAAGCTTTCTTT.

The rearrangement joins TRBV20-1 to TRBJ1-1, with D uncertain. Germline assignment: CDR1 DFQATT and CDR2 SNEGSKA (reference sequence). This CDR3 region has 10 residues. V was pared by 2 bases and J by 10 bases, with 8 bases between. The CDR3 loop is CSARQETAFF. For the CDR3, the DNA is TGCAGTGCTAGACAGGAAACAGCTTTCTTT.

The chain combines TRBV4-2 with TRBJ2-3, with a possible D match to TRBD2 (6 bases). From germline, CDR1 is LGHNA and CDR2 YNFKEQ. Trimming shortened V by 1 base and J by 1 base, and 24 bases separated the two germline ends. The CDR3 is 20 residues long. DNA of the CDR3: TGTGCCAGCAGCCAAGGGGGCCAGCGGGTACCCTTTTGGGGCACAGATACGCAGTATTTT. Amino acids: CASSQGGQRVPFWGTDTQYF.

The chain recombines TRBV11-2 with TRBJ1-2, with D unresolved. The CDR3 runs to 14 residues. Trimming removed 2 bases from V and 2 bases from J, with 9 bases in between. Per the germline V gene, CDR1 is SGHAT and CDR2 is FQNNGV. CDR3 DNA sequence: TGTGCCAGCAGCTTACTCAGGTCAAACTATGGCTACACCTTC. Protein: CASSLLRSNYGYTF.

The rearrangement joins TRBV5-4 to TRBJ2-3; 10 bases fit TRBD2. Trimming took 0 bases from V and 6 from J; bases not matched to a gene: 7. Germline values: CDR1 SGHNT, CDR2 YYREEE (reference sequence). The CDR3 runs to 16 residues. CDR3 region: CASSLVQRGGSDTQYF. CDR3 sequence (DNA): TGTGCCAGCAGCTTGGTCCAGCGGGGGGGCAGTGATACGCAGTATTTT.

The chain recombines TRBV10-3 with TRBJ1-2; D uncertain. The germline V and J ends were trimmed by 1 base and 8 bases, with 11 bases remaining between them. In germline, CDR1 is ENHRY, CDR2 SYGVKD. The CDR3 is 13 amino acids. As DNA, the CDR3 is TGTGCCATCAGTGAGTTCTACGAGCAAGGCTACACCTTC. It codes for CAISEFYEQGYTF.

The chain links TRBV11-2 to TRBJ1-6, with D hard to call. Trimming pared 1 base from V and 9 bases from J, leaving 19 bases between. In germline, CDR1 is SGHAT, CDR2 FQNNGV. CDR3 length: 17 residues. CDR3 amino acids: CASSLVYGVGHSSPLHF. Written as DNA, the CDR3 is TGTGCCAGCAGCTTAGTATACGGGGTAGGGCATAGTTCACCCCTCCACTTT.

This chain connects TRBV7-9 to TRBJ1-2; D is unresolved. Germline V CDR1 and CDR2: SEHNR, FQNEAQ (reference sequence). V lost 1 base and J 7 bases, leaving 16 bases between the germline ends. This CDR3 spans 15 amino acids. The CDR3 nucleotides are TGTGCCAGCAGCTTAGGTTCAGAGGGTCTCGGTGGCTACACCTTC. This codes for CASSLGSEGLGGYTF.

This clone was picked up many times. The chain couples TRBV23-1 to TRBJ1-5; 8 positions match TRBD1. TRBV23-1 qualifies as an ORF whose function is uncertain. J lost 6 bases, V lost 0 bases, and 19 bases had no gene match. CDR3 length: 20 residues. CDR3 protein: CASSQSGGPTSDRALQPQHF. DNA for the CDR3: TGCGCCAGCAGTCAATCGGGGGGACCCACTTCGGACAGGGCGCTTCAGCCCCAGCATTTT.

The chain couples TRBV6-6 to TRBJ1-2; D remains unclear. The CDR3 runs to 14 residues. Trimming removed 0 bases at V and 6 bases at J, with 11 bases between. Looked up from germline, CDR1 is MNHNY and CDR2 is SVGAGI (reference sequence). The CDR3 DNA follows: TGTGCCAGCAGTTACTCGATCACAGAAGATGGCTACACCTTC. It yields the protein CASSYSITEDGYTF.

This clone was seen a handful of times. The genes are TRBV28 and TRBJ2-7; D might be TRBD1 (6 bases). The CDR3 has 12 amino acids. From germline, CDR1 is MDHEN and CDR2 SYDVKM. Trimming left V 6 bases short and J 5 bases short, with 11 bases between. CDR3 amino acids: CASRRGMDEQYV. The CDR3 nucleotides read TGTGCCAGCAGGAGGGGGATGGACGAGCAGTACGTC.

The CDR3 loop is CASSYLGDFRRQYV. For the CDR3, the DNA is TGTGCCAGCAGTTACCTCGGGGATTTCCGGAGGCAGTACGTC. This sequence joins TRBV6-2 or TRBV6-3 and TRBJ2-7; perhaps TRBD2 as D (5 bases). Germline V gives CDR1 MNHEY, CDR2 SVGEGT. V gave up 2 bases and J gave up 9 bases, with 17 bases separating them. The CDR3 contains 14 residues.

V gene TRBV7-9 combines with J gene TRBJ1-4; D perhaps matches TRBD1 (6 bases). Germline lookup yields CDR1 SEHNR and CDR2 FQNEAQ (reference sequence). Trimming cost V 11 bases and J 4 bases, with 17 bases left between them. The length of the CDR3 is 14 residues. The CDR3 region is CAGSRGRGNEKLFF. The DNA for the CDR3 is TGTGCCGGTTCACGGGGCAGGGGTAATGAAAAACTGTTTTTT.

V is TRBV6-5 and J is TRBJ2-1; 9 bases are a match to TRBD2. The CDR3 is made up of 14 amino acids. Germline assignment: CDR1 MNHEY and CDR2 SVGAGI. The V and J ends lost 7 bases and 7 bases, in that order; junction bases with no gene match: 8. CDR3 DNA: TGTGCCAGCAAGAACGGACTAGCGTCGAATGAGCAGTTCTTC. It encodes CASKNGLASNEQFF.

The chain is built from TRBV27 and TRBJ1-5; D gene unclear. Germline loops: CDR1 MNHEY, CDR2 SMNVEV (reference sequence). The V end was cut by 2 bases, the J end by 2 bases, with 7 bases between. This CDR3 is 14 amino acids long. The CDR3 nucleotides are TGTGCCAGCAGTTTAGAACGGGGCAATCAGCCCCAGCATTTT. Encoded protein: CASSLERGNQPQHF.

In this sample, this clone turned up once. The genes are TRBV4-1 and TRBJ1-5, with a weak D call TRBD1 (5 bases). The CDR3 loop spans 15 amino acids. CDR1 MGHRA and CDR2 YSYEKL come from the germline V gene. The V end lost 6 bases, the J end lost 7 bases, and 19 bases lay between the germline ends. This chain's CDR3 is CASSPSGGRGQPQHF. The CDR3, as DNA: TGCGCCAGCAGTCCCTCGGGGGGGAGAGGGCAGCCCCAGCATTTT.

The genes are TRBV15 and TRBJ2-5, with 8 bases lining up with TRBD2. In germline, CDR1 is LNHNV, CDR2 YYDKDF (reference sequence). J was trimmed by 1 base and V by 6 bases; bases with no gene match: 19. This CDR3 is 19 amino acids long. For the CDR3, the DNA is TGTGCCACCAGGTCACGGGGGGGCTTCTCCGACCTGTCCCAAGAGACCCAGTACTTC. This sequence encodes CATRSRGGFSDLSQETQYF.

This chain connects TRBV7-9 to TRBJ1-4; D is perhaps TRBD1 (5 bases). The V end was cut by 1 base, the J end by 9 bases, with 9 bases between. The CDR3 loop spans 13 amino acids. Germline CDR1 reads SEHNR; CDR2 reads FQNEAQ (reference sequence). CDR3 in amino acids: CASSLVTVKKLFF. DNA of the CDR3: TGTGCCAGCAGCTTAGTGACAGTTAAAAAACTGTTTTTT.

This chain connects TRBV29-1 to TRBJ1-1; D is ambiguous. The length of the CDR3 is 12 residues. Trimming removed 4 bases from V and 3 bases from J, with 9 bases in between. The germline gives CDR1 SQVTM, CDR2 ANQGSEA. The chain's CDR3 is CSVGQRDTEAFF. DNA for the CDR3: TGCAGCGTTGGGCAGAGGGACACTGAAGCTTTCTTT. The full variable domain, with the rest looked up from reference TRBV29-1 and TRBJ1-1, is SAVISQKPSRDICQRGTSLTIQCQVDSQVTMMFWYRQQPGQSLTLIATANQGSEATYESGFVIDKFPISRPNLTFSTLTVSNMSPEDSSIYLCSVGQRDTEAFFGQGTRLTVV.

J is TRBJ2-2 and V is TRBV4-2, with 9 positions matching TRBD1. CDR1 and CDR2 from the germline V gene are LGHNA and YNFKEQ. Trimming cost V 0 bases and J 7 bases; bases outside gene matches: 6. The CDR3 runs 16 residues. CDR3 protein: CASSQDPQGAFGELFF. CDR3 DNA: TGTGCCAGCAGCCAAGATCCACAGGGGGCGTTCGGGGAGCTGTTTTTT.

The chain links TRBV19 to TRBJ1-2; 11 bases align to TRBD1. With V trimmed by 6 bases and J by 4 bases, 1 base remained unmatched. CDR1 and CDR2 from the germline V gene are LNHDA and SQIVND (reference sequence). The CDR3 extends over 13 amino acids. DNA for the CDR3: TGTGCCAGTAGGGGACAGGGGGGCTATGGCTACACCTTC. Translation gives CASRGQGGYGYTF.

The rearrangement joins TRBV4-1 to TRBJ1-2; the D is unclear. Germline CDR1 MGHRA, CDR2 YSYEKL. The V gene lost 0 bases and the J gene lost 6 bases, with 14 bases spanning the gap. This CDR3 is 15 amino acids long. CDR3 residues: CASSQDLERWDGYTF. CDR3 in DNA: TGCGCCAGCAGCCAAGATCTTGAGCGGTGGGATGGCTACACCTTC.

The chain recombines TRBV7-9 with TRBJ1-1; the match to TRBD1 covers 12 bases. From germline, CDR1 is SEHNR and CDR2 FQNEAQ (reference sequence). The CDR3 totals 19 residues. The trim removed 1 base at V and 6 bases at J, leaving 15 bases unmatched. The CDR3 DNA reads TGTGCCAGCAGCTTAGATAGCGGGGACAGGGGGCTGATAAGCGCTGAAGCTTTCTTT. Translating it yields CASSLDSGDRGLISAEAFF.